The 30 T cell receptor beta chains below were found in one sample sequenced in a study of blood T cells in healthy people across ages. A second PCR, run for roughly 7 to 11 cycles, used a sample-barcoded 5' primer plus a J-beta primer mix. In TCRdb, the 5' RACE reads were re-called with MiXCR into one record per CDR3 protein. The table shows 1.5 million to 2 million distinct CDR3 sequences, with approximately 32% occurring only once. The specimen sequenced was blood. These receptor sequences come from a woman in her 30s in good health.

This clonotype was found a few times. This chain uses TRBV12-3 or TRBV12-4 with TRBJ1-2; D unclear. V lost 7 bases and J lost 3, with 9 bases in between. This CDR3 spans 12 amino acids. The CDR3 DNA is TGTGCCAGCACCCCAGGAGACTATGGCTACACCTTC. It encodes CASTPGDYGYTF.

The V call is TRBV24-1, the J call TRBJ2-1; D not resolved. This CDR3 has 16 amino acids. The germline gives CDR1 KGHDR, CDR2 SFDVKD. Trimming pared 3 bases from V and 3 bases from J, leaving 14 bases between. The CDR3, as DNA: TGTGCCACCAGTGATCCAAGGACGGATCACTACAATGAGCAGTTCTTC. This sequence encodes CATSDPRTDHYNEQFF.

This clonotype was seen a few times. The V and J genes are TRBV29-1 and TRBJ1-1, with unresolved D. The CDR3 has 12 amino acids. The germline V and J ends were trimmed by 3 bases and 6 bases, with 11 bases remaining between them. The V gene's germline CDR1 is SQVTM and CDR2 ANQGSEA. The DNA for the CDR3 is TGCAGCGTTGACCCCAGATCCTCTGAAGCTTTCTTT. Protein product: CSVDPRSSEAFF.

V and J are TRBV3-1 and TRBJ2-7; 11 positions agree with TRBD2. Germline CDR1 and CDR2: LGHDT and YNNKEL (reference sequence). The CDR3 consists of 15 residues. Unmatched junction bases numbered 13, after V lost 5 bases and J lost 10 bases. In nucleotides, the CDR3 is TGTGCCAGCAGCGTCCCCGCAGGACTAGCGGGTTTCCAGTACTTC. The encoded protein is CASSVPAGLAGFQYF.

This clonotype was recorded many times. The V call is TRBV6-2 or TRBV6-3, the J call TRBJ1-2; D unclear. V was clipped by 2 bases and J by 4 bases, with 5 bases between them. Germline lookup yields CDR1 MNHEY and CDR2 SVGEGT. The CDR3 consists of 12 residues. For the CDR3, the DNA is TGTGCCAGCAGTTACAGAGCCTATGGCTACACCTTC. Encoded protein: CASSYRAYGYTF.

The sample holds a few counts of this clonotype. The chain employs TRBV5-6 and TRBJ2-5; TRBD1 matches at 9 bases. J gave up 2 bases and V 4 bases, and 6 bases lay outside the gene matches. CDR3 length: 15 amino acids. Germline CDR1 is SGHDT and CDR2 is YYEEEE. Here the CDR3 reads CASSGPTGGQETQYF. The CDR3 bases are TGTGCCAGCAGCGGGCCGACAGGGGGACAAGAGACCCAGTACTTC.

The chain has TRBV27 and TRBJ2-7; 10 positions agree with TRBD2. This CDR3 comprises 16 residues. Trimming at V came to 5 bases and at J to 4 bases, leaving 11 bases not matched to a gene. Germline values: CDR1 MNHEY, CDR2 SMNVEV (reference sequence). CDR3 amino acids: CASSIKLAGAYYEQYF. The CDR3 region has the DNA TGTGCCAGCAGTATCAAGCTAGCGGGAGCTTATTACGAGCAGTACTTC.

This clonotype was seen a handful of times. V and J are TRBV4-2 and TRBJ1-2, with unresolved D. This CDR3 has 16 residues. V was shortened by 4 bases and J by 4 bases, with 19 bases between the two germline ends. In germline, CDR1 is LGHNA, CDR2 YNFKEQ. CDR3: CASSPYRGFFLYGYTF. CDR3 nucleotides: TGTGCCAGCAGCCCCTACAGAGGGTTCTTCCTCTATGGCTACACCTTC.

With respect to this clonotype: A much larger clone differs from this one at a single base, so this may be a read error. The rearrangement uses TRBV20-1 and TRBJ1-2; the D gene is possibly TRBD1 (5 bases). The CDR3 has 14 residues. CDR1 DFQATT and CDR2 SNEGSKA come from the germline V gene (reference sequence). Trimming took 1 base from V and 7 from J, leaving 16 bases between them. In DNA form, the CDR3 reads TGCAGTGCTAGAGTGTTGGCCAAGGGGAGTGGCTACACCTTC. It codes for CSARVLAKGSGYTF.

This clonotype was seen many times. J is TRBJ1-2 and V is TRBV20-1; 9 nucleotides match TRBD1. The J segment lost 3 bases and the V segment lost 0 bases, leaving 8 bases of the junction unmatched. The CDR3 has 16 residues. Germline CDR1 is DFQATT and CDR2 is SNEGSKA (reference sequence). The CDR3 reads CSARDQDRGFDYGYTF. Written as DNA, the CDR3 is TGCAGTGCTAGAGATCAGGACAGGGGATTTGACTATGGCTACACCTTC.

The genes are TRBV4-2 and TRBJ2-7, with D possibly TRBD1 on 7 matching bases. CDR3 length equals 16 residues. Trimming cost V 1 base and J 4 bases, with 17 bases left between them. CDR1 and CDR2 from the germline V gene are LGHNA and YNFKEQ. CDR3 sequence: CASSQAEGQRAYEQYF. The CDR3 nucleotides read TGTGCCAGCAGCCAAGCTGAGGGACAGCGGGCGTACGAGCAGTACTTC.

This clonotype was observed a handful of times. The chain carries TRBV11-2 and TRBJ2-5; D unresolved. The V gene lost 2 bases and the J gene lost 9 bases, with 7 bases spanning the gap. Germline V lookup: CDR1 SGHAT, CDR2 FQNNGV. The CDR3 sequence is 11 residues long. The CDR3 region is CASSLNVAQYF. In DNA, the CDR3 is TGTGCCAGCAGCTTAAACGTGGCCCAGTACTTC.

This clonotype showed up just a few times. This chain connects TRBV9 to TRBJ2-5, with D perhaps matching TRBD1 or TRBD2 (6 bases each). The CDR3 is made up of 16 amino acids. Germline V CDR1 and CDR2: SGDLS, YYNGEE. Trimming removed 0 bases from V and 1 base from J, with 13 bases in between. CDR3 protein: CASSVASGGPQETQYF. The CDR3 bases are TGTGCCAGCAGCGTAGCCTCTGGGGGGCCCCAAGAGACCCAGTACTTC.

The rearrangement joins TRBV11-3 to TRBJ2-1, with 8 bases that match TRBD2. Trimming took 1 base from V and 0 from J; bases not matched to a gene: 8. This CDR3 region has 18 residues. CDR1 is SGHNT and CDR2 is YENEEA in the germline V gene. The CDR3 is CASSLGWTSQSSYNEQFF. In DNA, the CDR3 is TGTGCCAGCAGCTTAGGTTGGACTAGCCAGAGCTCCTACAATGAGCAGTTCTTC.

This rearrangement joins TRBV4-2 to TRBJ2-5, with D perhaps matching TRBD2 (6 bases). V was cut by 4 bases and J by 9 bases, with 21 bases left in between. This CDR3 comprises 15 residues. CDR1 LGHNA and CDR2 YNFKEQ come from the germline V gene. The CDR3 protein is CASSLGGLGNQPQYF. In DNA form, the CDR3 reads TGTGCCAGCAGCCTCGGGGGATTGGGCAATCAGCCCCAGTACTTC.

This clonotype has a handful of counts. The gene calls are TRBV6-2 or TRBV6-3 and TRBJ2-1; TRBD2 agrees at 12 bases. CDR1 is MNHEY, CDR2 SVGEGT, per germline. J was trimmed by 3 bases and V by 5 bases; bases with no gene match: 2. This CDR3 has 15 amino acids. The CDR3 protein is CASSRTSGIYNEQFF. In DNA form, the CDR3 reads TGTGCCAGCAGTCGGACTAGCGGGATCTACAATGAGCAGTTCTTC.

CDR3 nucleotide sequence: TGTGCCACCAGCAGAGATCGCCTGAGGGGAACCGACTATGGCTACACCTTC. Translation gives CATSRDRLRGTDYGYTF. This chain links TRBV15 with TRBJ1-2, with TRBD1 as a possible D gene (5 bases). Germline V gives CDR1 LNHNV, CDR2 YYDKDF (reference sequence). V lost 0 bases and J lost 3, with 17 bases in between. This CDR3 contains 17 residues.

This clonotype came up a few times. This chain connects TRBV11-2 to TRBJ1-2; maybe TRBD1 (5 bases). In germline, CDR1 is SGHAT, CDR2 FQNNGV. The V gene lost 4 bases and the J gene lost 0 bases, with 9 bases spanning the gap. There are 14 residues in the CDR3. The CDR3 protein is CASSSPGANYGYTF. The DNA of the CDR3 is TGTGCCAGCAGCTCGCCGGGGGCTAACTATGGCTACACCTTC.

This clonotype has more than one count but fewer than ten. The gene calls are TRBV5-1 and TRBJ1-4, with 9 bases lining up with TRBD1. V trimming: 3 bases; J trimming: 2 bases; junction bases outside the gene matches: 5. Germline CDR1 is SGHRS and CDR2 is YFSETQ. The CDR3 sequence is 16 residues long. The CDR3 protein is CASSSTGGSTNEKLFF. The DNA for the CDR3 is TGCGCCAGCAGCTCGACAGGGGGGTCGACTAATGAAAAACTGTTTTTT.

V and J are TRBV6-1 and TRBJ2-7, with TRBD1 as a possible D gene (6 bases). The CDR3 runs to 14 residues. V gave up 4 bases and J gave up 7 bases, with 17 bases separating them. Germline CDR1 MNHNS, CDR2 SASEGT. This chain's CDR3 is CASSGQVWLGEQYF. The CDR3 bases are TGTGCCAGCAGTGGACAGGTATGGCTGGGGGAGCAGTACTTC.

The chain couples TRBV3-1 to TRBJ2-5; no clear D gene. This CDR3 is built from 15 residues. Deletions cut 2 bases from V and 2 bases from J, with 12 bases between. Germline CDR1 LGHDT, CDR2 YNNKEL (reference sequence). Written as DNA, the CDR3 is TGTGCCAGCAGCCAATTTAACGCCTTACAAGAGACCCAGTACTTC. As protein: CASSQFNALQETQYF.

This clonotype occurred a few times. As DNA, the CDR3 is TGTGCCAGCAGTGAATCCGGGGATAGTGGCTACACCTTC. Protein: CASSESGDSGYTF. The chain has TRBV6-1 and TRBJ1-2, with D unclear. Per the germline V gene, CDR1 is MNHNS and CDR2 is SASEGT. The CDR3 has 13 amino acids. V lost 2 bases to trimming and J lost 7 bases, with 11 bases between them.

The chain joins TRBV11-2 to TRBJ2-1; possibly TRBD2 for D (5 bases). CDR3 length equals 13 residues. V was shortened by 8 bases and J by 8 bases, with 16 bases between the two germline ends. Germline V gene lookup returns CDR1 SGHAT and CDR2 FQNNGV. The CDR3 is CASRVGSSDEQFF. In DNA form, the CDR3 reads TGTGCCAGCCGGGTTGGGAGTTCGGATGAGCAGTTCTTC.

This clonotype appeared many times. The chain combines TRBV20-1 with TRBJ1-2, with D perhaps matching TRBD1 (5 bases). The CDR3 covers 12 residues. V gave up 3 bases and J gave up 4 bases, with 9 bases separating them. The germline V gene encodes CDR1 DFQATT and CDR2 SNEGSKA (reference sequence). Here the CDR3 reads CSARGTLYGYTF. CDR3 DNA: TGCAGTGCTAGGGGGACCCTCTATGGCTACACCTTC.

The chain carries TRBV20-1 and TRBJ2-7, with 8 bases identical to TRBD1. Germline V CDR1 and CDR2: DFQATT, SNEGSKA (reference sequence). J gave up 1 base and V 6 bases, and 8 bases lay outside the gene matches. The CDR3 contains 14 residues. CDR3 region: CSADEDRDSYEQYF. Written as DNA, the CDR3 is TGCAGTGCGGATGAGGACAGGGATTCCTACGAGCAGTACTTC.

This clonotype was observed a handful of times. V and J are TRBV7-9 and TRBJ2-5; possibly TRBD2 for D (5 bases). The CDR3 is made up of 14 amino acids. The ends were cut back, 4 bases at V and 7 bases at J, with 16 bases in the middle. Germline values: CDR1 SEHNR, CDR2 FQNEAQ (reference sequence). CDR3 in DNA: TGTGCCAGCAGCTCTAACGGAGGCGCCGGGACCCAGTACTTC. Protein sequence: CASSSNGGAGTQYF. The entire variable domain, with the rest obtained from reference TRBV7-9 and TRBJ2-5, is as follows: DTGVSQNPRHKITKRGQNVTFRCDPISEHNRLYWYRQTLGQGPEFLTYFQNEAQLEKSRLLSDRFSAERPKGSFSTLEIQRTEQGDSAMYLCASSSNGGAGTQYFGPGTRLLVL.

This clonotype was recorded many times. This chain joins TRBV29-1 and TRBJ2-1; D unresolved. V was shortened by 4 bases and J by 5 bases, with 12 bases between the two germline ends. Looked up from germline, CDR1 is SQVTM and CDR2 is ANQGSEA. This CDR3 contains 13 residues. The CDR3 bases are TGCAGCGTTGCCCGGCAGAATGACAATGAGCAGTTCTTC. Its protein is CSVARQNDNEQFF.

The gene calls are TRBV3-1 and TRBJ1-4, with D unresolved. Trimming cost V 2 bases and J 8 bases, with 15 bases left between them. This CDR3 comprises 15 residues. The germline CDR1 and CDR2 sequences are LGHDT and YNNKEL (reference sequence). CDR3 nucleotide sequence: TGTGCCAGCAGCCAAAGAACCACGCGGGGAGAAAAACTGTTTTTT. Protein: CASSQRTTRGEKLFF.

This clonotype was seen only a few times. V gene TRBV20-1 combines with J gene TRBJ2-5; TRBD2 aligns across 11 bases. The CDR3 contains 13 residues. Germline CDR1 reads DFQATT; CDR2 reads SNEGSKA (reference sequence). The J segment lost 10 bases and the V segment lost 3 bases, leaving 7 bases of the junction unmatched. The CDR3 DNA sequence: TGCAGTGCTAGGGGGACTAGCGGTGAGGGCCAGTACTTC. Amino acids: CSARGTSGEGQYF.

This clonotype was picked up a small number of times. The chain uses TRBV5-6 and TRBJ2-1, with TRBD2 matching 10 bases. The CDR3 is 15 amino acids. Germline loops: CDR1 SGHDT, CDR2 YYEEEE. V gave up 1 base and J gave up 5 bases; unmatched junction bases: 3. CDR3 protein: CASSLTSGVNNEQFF. CDR3 coding DNA: TGTGCCAGCAGCTTGACTAGCGGGGTCAACAATGAGCAGTTCTTC.